This T cell receptor beta chain was identified during a study of blood T cells in healthy people across ages. Study outcomes and limitations: Relative to aged donors, long-lived donors carried more naive CD4+ cells and displayed higher diversity. A strong correlation was found between TCR beta diversity and the percentage of naive T cells.

The length of the CDR3 is 12 residues. Deletions cut 4 bases from V and 5 bases from J, with 11 bases between. Germline-derived CDR1 and CDR2 are GTSNPN and SVGIG (reference sequence). A word on this clonotype: Antigen unknown.

A second PCR, run for roughly 7 to 12 cycles, used a sample-barcoded 5' primer plus a J-beta primer mix. TCRdb redid the calling of the 5' RACE reads with MiXCR, one entry per CDR3 protein. The data contain approximately 680,000 distinct CDR3 sequences, about 32% of them singletons. The chain employs TRBV30 and TRBJ1-1; D gene ambiguous. The material sequenced was blood. This receptor was taken from a woman older than 75 in good health. CDR3 sequence: CAWTMGGTEAFF. DNA for the CDR3: TGTGCCTGGACAATGGGAGGGACTGAAGCTTTCTTT.